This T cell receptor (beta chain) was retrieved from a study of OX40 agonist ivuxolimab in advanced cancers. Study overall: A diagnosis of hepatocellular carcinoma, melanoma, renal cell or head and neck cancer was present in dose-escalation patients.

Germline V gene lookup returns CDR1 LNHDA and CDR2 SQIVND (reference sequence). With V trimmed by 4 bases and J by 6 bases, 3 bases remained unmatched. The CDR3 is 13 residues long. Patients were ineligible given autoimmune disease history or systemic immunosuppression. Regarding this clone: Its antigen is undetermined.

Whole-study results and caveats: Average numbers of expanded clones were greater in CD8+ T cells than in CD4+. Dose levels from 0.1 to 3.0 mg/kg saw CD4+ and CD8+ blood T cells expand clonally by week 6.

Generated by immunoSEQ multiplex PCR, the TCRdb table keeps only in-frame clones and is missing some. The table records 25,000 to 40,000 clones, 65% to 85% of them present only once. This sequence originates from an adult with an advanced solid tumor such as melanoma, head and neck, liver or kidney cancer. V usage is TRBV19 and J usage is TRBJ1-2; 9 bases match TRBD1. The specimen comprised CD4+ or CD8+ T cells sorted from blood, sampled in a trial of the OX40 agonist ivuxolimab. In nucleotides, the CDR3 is TGTGCCAGTAGTACCCGGGACAGGGATGGCTACACCTTC. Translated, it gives CASSTRDRDGYTF. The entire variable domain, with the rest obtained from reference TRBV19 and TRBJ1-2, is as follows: DGGITQSPKYLFRKEGQNVTLSCEQNLNHDAMYWYRQDPGQGLRLIYYSQIVNDFQKGDIAEGYSVSREKKESFPLTVTSAQKNPTAFYLCASSTRDRDGYTFGSGTRLTVV.